These 25 T cell receptor beta chains originate from one sample sequenced in a study of blood T cell repertoires in COVID-19. Method: immunoSEQ multiplex PCR; TCRdb's copy keeps in-frame clones and lacks some. The sample has fewer than 150,000 clones, about nine tenths seen once. Sequenced: peripheral blood. The receptors here all came from a human donor in a cohort sampled during active COVID-19.

This clone was observed a single time. The chain uses TRBV27 and TRBJ2-2; D perhaps matches TRBD1 (6 bases). Trimming pared 2 bases from V and 7 bases from J, leaving 17 bases between. The CDR3 length is 16 residues. The germline V gene encodes CDR1 MNHEY and CDR2 SMNVEV (reference sequence). The CDR3 coding sequence is TGTGCCAGCAGTTTAGAGGGGGTCGAATCGGTCGGGGAGCTGTTTTTT. This sequence encodes CASSLEGVESVGELFF.

Here the CDR3 reads CASSLGLAGYLRDEQYF. CDR3 nucleotides: TGTGCCAGCAGCTTAGGGTTAGCGGGGTACCTACGGGACGAGCAGTACTTC. The V gene is TRBV11-2, the J gene TRBJ2-7; 8 positions agree with TRBD2. This CDR3 has 17 amino acids. Germline values: CDR1 SGHAT, CDR2 FQNNGV. After removal of 1 base from V and 5 bases from J, the junction contained 13 bases not matched to a gene.

This clone was counted a few times. The chain links TRBV4-3 to TRBJ1-5; D ambiguous. V gave up 3 bases and J gave up 5 bases, with 11 bases separating them. From germline, CDR1 is LGHNA and CDR2 YSLEER. This CDR3 spans 14 amino acids. CDR3 protein: CASSHSMGDQPQHF. The CDR3 nucleotides are TGCGCCAGCAGCCACAGTATGGGCGATCAGCCCCAGCATTTT.

The chain links TRBV27 to TRBJ2-1; D is uncertain. Germline lookup yields CDR1 MNHEY and CDR2 SMNVEV (reference sequence). The V gene lost 6 bases and the J gene lost 3 bases, with 9 bases spanning the gap. The CDR3 has 13 amino acids. The CDR3 here is CASSNNVYNEQFF. The CDR3, as DNA: TGTGCCAGCAGCAACAATGTCTACAATGAGCAGTTCTTC.

The rearrangement links TRBV7-2 to TRBJ2-1, with 9 bases that match TRBD2. The CDR3 loop spans 15 amino acids. The germline gives CDR1 SGHTA, CDR2 FQGNSA. V shed 6 bases and J 7 bases; nucleotides not matched to a gene: 10. The CDR3 DNA reads TGTGCCAGCAGACTGCGGGGGGGCGATGGGAATGAGCAGTTCTTC. Protein sequence: CASRLRGGDGNEQFF.

This clone was seen once. V usage is TRBV29-1 and J usage is TRBJ1-2, with D unclear. The V end lost 2 bases, the J end lost 7 bases, and 11 bases lay between the germline ends. This CDR3 contains 12 residues. Germline V gene sequence: CDR1 SQVTM, CDR2 ANQGSEA. In DNA form, the CDR3 reads TGCAGCGTTGAACAGTATATTGGTGGCTACACCTTC. Translation gives CSVEQYIGGYTF.

This chain connects TRBV9 to TRBJ2-6, with D uncertain. The CDR3 is 15 amino acids. Trimming removed 3 bases from V and 2 bases from J, with 9 bases in between. CDR1 is SGDLS and CDR2 is YYNGEE in the germline V gene. The CDR3 protein is CASSGHVTGANVLTF. Written as DNA, the CDR3 is TGTGCCAGCAGCGGACACGTTACTGGGGCCAACGTCCTGACTTTC.

The rearrangement uses TRBV7-8 and TRBJ1-5; a possible D gene is TRBD1 (6 bases). Germline V gene sequence: CDR1 SGHVS, CDR2 FQNEAQ. CDR3 length: 20 residues. The V end lost 3 bases, the J end lost 0 bases, and 24 bases lay between the germline ends. Here the CDR3 reads CASSFSGDRLGGYSNQPQHF. The DNA of the CDR3 is TGTGCCAGCAGCTTTTCCGGCGACAGGCTAGGAGGTTATAGCAATCAGCCCCAGCATTTT. Complete variable domain (other parts from reference TRBV7-8 and TRBJ1-5): GAGVSQSPRYKVAKRGQDVALRCDPISGHVSLFWYQQALGQGPEFLTYFQNEAQLDKSGLPSDRFFAERPEGSVSTLKIQRTQQEDSAVYLCASSFSGDRLGGYSNQPQHFGDGTRLSIL.

The count of this clone is one. The genes are TRBV19 and TRBJ1-5, with D tentatively TRBD1 (6 bases). CDR1 is LNHDA and CDR2 is SQIVND in the germline V gene (reference sequence). The CDR3 covers 15 residues. V gave up 3 bases and J gave up 2 bases, with 11 bases separating them. The CDR3, as DNA: TGTGCCAGTAGTATTGGGCCAGGGGGCAATCAGCCCCAGCATTTT. Its protein product is CASSIGPGGNQPQHF.

The chain combines TRBV27 with TRBJ2-3; D may be TRBD2 (7 bases). CDR3 size: 15 residues. Germline CDR1 MNHEY, CDR2 SMNVEV (reference sequence). The V end was cut by 5 bases, the J end by 5 bases, with 17 bases between. The CDR3 here is CASSPYPGGGDTQYF. The DNA for the CDR3 is TGTGCCAGCAGTCCCTACCCGGGGGGCGGAGATACGCAGTATTTT.

This sequence joins TRBV9 and TRBJ1-4; no reliable D call. The CDR3 consists of 15 residues. V was trimmed by 3 bases and J by 0 bases, leaving 9 bases between them. Per germline, CDR1 SGDLS and CDR2 YYNGEE. In DNA form, the CDR3 reads TGTGCCAGCAGCGCCACCAGTGCAACTAATGAAAAACTGTTTTTT. This gives the protein CASSATSATNEKLFF.

This rearrangement joins TRBV21-1 to TRBJ1-1; the D call in the table, TRBD1, was not verified against the DNA. TRBV21-1 is recorded as a pseudogene. This CDR3 region has 17 residues. CDR3 sequence (DNA): TGTGCCAGCAGCACCCAGGCCCCGCTCAAGCTGAACACTGAAGCTTTCTTT. It yields the protein CASSTQAPLKLNTEAFF.

This chain connects TRBV30 to TRBJ1-6, with D possibly TRBD1 on 5 matching bases. V was shortened by 3 bases and J by 5 bases, with 8 bases between the two germline ends. The CDR3 has 13 residues. From germline, CDR1 is GTSNPN and CDR2 SVGIG (reference sequence). CDR3 in amino acids: CAWRLTDNSPLHF. The CDR3 bases are TGTGCCTGGAGATTGACAGATAATTCACCCCTCCACTTT. Variable domain in full (rest from reference TRBV30 and TRBJ1-6): SQTIHQWPATLVQPVGSPLSLECTVEGTSNPNLYWYRQAAGRGLQLLFYSVGIGQISSEVPQNLSASRPQDRQFILSSKKLLLSDSGFYLCAWRLTDNSPLHFGNGTRLTVT.

The gene calls are TRBV7-2 and TRBJ1-2; TRBD1 matches at 9 bases. The CDR3 is 14 amino acids. Germline V gene sequence: CDR1 SGHTA, CDR2 FQGNSA. V gave up 5 bases and J gave up 3 bases; unmatched junction bases: 4. CDR3 DNA: TGTGCCAGCAGCCCGACAGGGGGGGACTATGGCTACACCTTC. This sequence encodes CASSPTGGDYGYTF.

This sequence joins TRBV10-3 and TRBJ2-7; TRBD1 aligns across 9 bases. The length of the CDR3 is 15 residues. The germline gives CDR1 ENHRY, CDR2 SYGVKD. The V gene end was trimmed by 7 bases and the J gene end by 5 bases; junction bases not matched to a gene: 12. The CDR3, as DNA: TGTGCCATCACCCCGTCCCGGGACAGGGTAAACGAGCAGTACTTC. It codes for CAITPSRDRVNEQYF.

This clone was recorded once. This chain connects TRBV5-1 to TRBJ1-2; 7 bases match TRBD1. The ends lost 4 bases at V and 0 bases at J; junction bases unmatched: 9. This CDR3 has 16 residues. Germline CDR1 is SGHRS and CDR2 is YFSETQ. The CDR3 nucleotides are TGCGCCAGCAGCCCCCGGGACAGCATCACTAACTATGGCTACACCTTC. Translation: CASSPRDSITNYGYTF.

V is TRBV20-1 and J is TRBJ2-3; D might be TRBD2 (5 bases). The CDR3 loop spans 10 amino acids. CDR1 is DFQATT, CDR2 SNEGSKA, per germline (reference sequence). Trimming took 4 bases from V and 7 from J, leaving 6 bases between them. DNA of the CDR3: TGCAGTGCTACCGGGAATACGCAGTATTTT. Its translation is CSATGNTQYF.

The chain links TRBV11-2 to TRBJ2-1, with 9 bases fitting TRBD2. Unmatched junction bases numbered 8, after V lost 0 bases and J lost 2 bases. Germline CDR1 and CDR2: SGHAT and FQNNGV. The CDR3 extends over 18 amino acids. The CDR3 loop reads CASSLDVRRLAAYNEQFF. The CDR3 coding sequence is TGTGCCAGCAGCTTAGATGTAAGGAGACTAGCGGCCTACAATGAGCAGTTCTTC.

The gene calls are TRBV5-8 and TRBJ2-1; 8 bases are shared with TRBD2. This CDR3 contains 12 residues. Per germline, CDR1 SGHTS and CDR2 YDEGEE. Germline trimming cut 4 bases from V and 8 bases from J; bases unmatched to any gene: 2. Here the CDR3 reads CASSRTSHEQFF. The CDR3 nucleotides are TGTGCCAGCAGCAGGACTAGCCATGAGCAGTTCTTC.

This chain joins TRBV14 and TRBJ1-2; D remains unclear. Germline V lookup: CDR1 SGHDN, CDR2 FVKESK. V was shortened by 3 bases and J by 4 bases, with 21 bases between the two germline ends. The CDR3 loop spans 17 amino acids. CDR3 region: CASSHSSRTRFPYGYTF. Written as DNA, the CDR3 is TGTGCCAGCAGCCATTCCTCACGAACCCGGTTTCCCTATGGCTACACCTTC.

This sequence joins TRBV11-2 and TRBJ1-6; D is uncertain. CDR1 is SGHAT and CDR2 is FQNNGV in the germline V gene. CDR3 length: 16 residues. Trimming removed 5 bases at V and 0 bases at J, with 11 bases between. CDR3 sequence (DNA): TGTGCCAGCAGCCGACCTCCTAGCTCCTATAATTCACCCCTCCACTTT. Protein sequence: CASSRPPSSYNSPLHF.

Note on this clone: Other DNA sequences within the sample encode an identical CDR3. The chain carries TRBV12-3 or TRBV12-4 and TRBJ2-7; D uncertain. The ends were cut back, 3 bases at V and 0 bases at J, with 6 bases in the middle. The CDR3 consists of 13 residues. The CDR3 region is CASSLAGSYEQYF. The CDR3 DNA sequence: TGTGCCAGCAGTTTGGCAGGCTCCTACGAGCAGTACTTC.

Regarding this clone: A read error may produce the germline difference seen at one junction end. The chain is built from TRBV7-7 and TRBJ2-1; 12 bases fit TRBD2. The CDR3 has 15 amino acids. Germline-derived CDR1 and CDR2 are SSHAT and FNYEAQ (reference sequence). The CDR3 bases are TGTGCTAGCAGCCAAGGACTAGCGGGGAAGAGTGAGCAGTTCTTC. It encodes CASSQGLAGKSEQFF.

This clone was detected once. The chain employs TRBV6-2 or TRBV6-3 and TRBJ2-7, with D possibly matching TRBD2 (5 bases). The CDR3 loop spans 11 amino acids. Trimming removed 7 bases at V and 7 bases at J, with 11 bases between. Germline V gene data show CDR1 as MNHEY and CDR2 as SVGEGT. CDR3 region: CASTPGNEQYF. The CDR3 DNA reads TGTGCCAGCACCCCCGGGAATGAGCAGTACTTC.

The CDR3 reads CAWSAGTGGSSETQYF. The DNA for the CDR3 is TGTGCCTGGAGTGCGGGGACAGGGGGGAGTAGTGAGACCCAGTACTTC. This rearrangement joins TRBV30 to TRBJ2-5, with 11 bases aligning to TRBD1. The CDR3 is 16 amino acids. V was clipped by 1 base and J by 5 bases; unmatched bases: 9. Germline CDR1 GTSNPN, CDR2 SVGIG (reference sequence).